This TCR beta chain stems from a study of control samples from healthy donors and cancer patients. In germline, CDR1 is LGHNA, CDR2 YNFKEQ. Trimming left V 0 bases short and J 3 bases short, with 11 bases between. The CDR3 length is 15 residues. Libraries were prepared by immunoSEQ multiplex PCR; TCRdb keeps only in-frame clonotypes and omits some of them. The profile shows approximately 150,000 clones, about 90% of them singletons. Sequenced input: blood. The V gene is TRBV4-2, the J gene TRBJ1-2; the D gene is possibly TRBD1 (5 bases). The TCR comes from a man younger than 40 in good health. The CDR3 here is CASSQDSGGDYGYTF. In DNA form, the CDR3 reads TGTGCCAGCAGCCAAGATAGCGGGGGGGACTATGGCTACACCTTC.